Listed below are T cell receptor beta chains from one sample, sequenced in a study of identical twins. TCRdb re-called the 5' RACE reads through MiXCR, storing one row per CDR3 protein. The sample lists 200,000 or so distinct CDR3 sequences, around 15% seen once, with over 35% in the top ten. These records were also assigned to another study, of T cells expressing NK-cell markers.

The sequenced sample consisted of CD8+ T cells sorted from blood. Receptor source: a woman between 18 and 29 years old in good health. Both conserved end residues are part of each CDR3. A D gene is named only where the DNA matches it firmly. Where a row states a size, it is once, few, many or the class of an expanded clone; other rows omit it.

TRBJ1-5 many TRBV12-3/TRBV12-4 . CASSLSIGEPQHF TGTGCCAGCAGTTTGTCGATTGGGGAGCCCCAGCATTTT
TRBJ2-5 few TRBV6-5 TRBD2 CASSYRLAGEETQYF TGTGCCAGCAGTTACCGACTAGCGGGAGAAGAGACCCAGTACTTC
TRBJ1-1 . TRBV11-1 . CASSLDEVKVSSPNTEAFF TGTGCCAGCAGCTTAGATGAGGTAAAGGTGTCGTCTCCTAACACTGAAGCTTTCTTT
TRBJ2-1 few TRBV10-3 . CAISETPWSNEQFF TGTGCCATCAGTGAGACTCCTTGGAGCAATGAGCAGTTCTTC
TRBJ2-4 . TRBV29-1 . CSVITASKNIQYF TGCAGCGTTATAACAGCGTCCAAAAACATTCAGTACTTC
TRBJ2-5 few TRBV15 TRBD1 CATSRNRGLETQYF TGTGCCACCAGCAGGAACAGGGGGCTAGAGACCCAGTACTTC
TRBJ2-1 . TRBV9 . CASSDTNGHPVAYNEQFF TGTGCCAGCAGCGATACCAACGGACACCCCGTGGCCTACAATGAGCAGTTCTTC
TRBJ2-2 few TRBV9 . CASSVGGSSTGELFF TGTGCCAGCAGCGTAGGTGGCAGCTCCACCGGGGAGCTGTTTTTT
TRBJ1-1 . TRBV4-1 . CASSPKGRDTEAFF TGCGCCAGCAGCCCGAAGGGGAGGGACACTGAAGCTTTCTTT
TRBJ2-7 . TRBV27 TRBD1 CASSFLGGGQGVMEQYF TGTGCCAGCAGTTTCCTAGGGGGGGGACAGGGGGTTATGGAGCAGTACTTC
TRBJ1-1 few TRBV10-3 . CAISEYGRGTEAFF TGTGCCATCAGTGAGTACGGCAGGGGCACTGAAGCTTTCTTT
TRBJ2-1 . TRBV5-4 TRBD2 CASSFGLDLWQFF TGTGCCAGCAGCTTTGGACTAGATTTGTGGCAGTTCTTC
TRBJ2-7 . TRBV6-5 TRBD2 CASSLGRASYEQYF TGTGCCAGCAGTTTAGGGAGGGCCTCCTACGAGCAGTACTTC
TRBJ2-1 . TRBV11-2 TRBD2 CASRTSGPYNEQFF TGTGCCAGCAGGACTAGCGGCCCATACAATGAGCAGTTCTTC
TRBJ2-2 few TRBV29-1 TRBD1 CSWTGEAGELFF TGCAGCTGGACAGGGGAGGCCGGGGAGCTGTTTTTT
TRBJ1-2 . TRBV7-6 TRBD1 CASSPGEGAIGYTF TGTGCCAGCAGCCCTGGGGAGGGGGCGATTGGCTACACCTTC
TRBJ1-1 few TRBV12-3/TRBV12-4 . CASSPPGDTEAFF TGTGCCAGCAGTCCTCCTGGGGACACTGAAGCTTTCTTT
TRBJ1-6 . TRBV5-6 . CASSLSQLGGSPLHF TGTGCCAGCAGCTTGTCACAGCTCGGCGGTTCACCCCTCCACTTT
TRBJ1-2 few TRBV12-3/TRBV12-4 . CASSITEAYGYTF TGTGCCAGCAGTATTACGGAGGCCTATGGCTACACCTTC
TRBJ2-5 few TRBV2 . CASSEADSPSQYF TGTGCCAGCAGTGAAGCAGACTCTCCCTCTCAGTACTTC
TRBJ2-1 once TRBV7-9 . CASSLADSFQGENIQFF TGTGCCAGCAGCTTAGCGGACAGCTTCCAGGGCGAAAACATTCAGTTCTTC
TRBJ2-1 . TRBV15 . CATSPSGVAYNEQFF TGTGCCACCAGCCCGTCGGGGGTGGCCTACAATGAGCAGTTCTTC
TRBJ2-3 few TRBV20-1 TRBD2 CSANWASGLTDTQYF TGCAGTGCTAATTGGGCTAGCGGACTCACAGATACGCAGTATTTT
TRBJ2-7 . TRBV5-6 . CASSLKPPSTYEQYF TGTGCCAGCAGCTTGAAACCGCCGTCGACCTACGAGCAGTACTTC
TRBJ2-1 . TRBV20-1 . CSAREIDNEQFF TGCAGTGCTAGAGAGATAGACAATGAGCAGTTCTTC
TRBJ1-4 few TRBV2 . CASLAEGREKLFF TGTGCCAGCCTAGCGGAGGGCAGGGAAAAACTGTTTTTT
TRBJ2-1 many TRBV7-2 . CASSLFYNEQFF TGTGCCAGCAGCTTATTTTACAATGAGCAGTTCTTC
TRBJ2-5 . TRBV20-1 TRBD2 CSARVGLAGETQYF TGCAGTGCTAGAGTAGGACTAGCAGGAGAGACCCAGTACTTC
TRBJ2-1 . TRBV9 TRBD1 CASSTRDRRGNEQFF TGTGCCAGCAGCACCCGGGACAGGCGGGGCAATGAGCAGTTCTTC
TRBJ2-1 . TRBV6-5 TRBD2 CASSSVSGGYNEQFF TGTGCCAGCAGTTCCGTGTCGGGGGGCTACAATGAGCAGTTCTTC
TRBJ2-1 . TRBV9 . CASSVVGSERDEQFF TGTGCCAGCAGCGTAGTTGGGTCGGAGAGGGATGAGCAGTTCTTC
TRBJ2-1 few TRBV10-3 . CAISESSGAANEQFF TGTGCCATCAGTGAGTCGTCGGGGGCAGCCAATGAGCAGTTCTTC
TRBJ2-7 . TRBV7-7 TRBD1 CASSPTGTGGYEQYF TGTGCCAGCAGCCCGACCGGGACAGGGGGTTACGAGCAGTACTTC
TRBJ1-1 once TRBV25-1 . CASSEFGTEAFF TGTGCCAGCAGTGAATTCGGCACTGAAGCTTTCTTT
TRBJ2-6 few TRBV5-6 . CASSPWGAGANVLTF TGTGCCAGCAGCCCTTGGGGTGCTGGGGCCAACGTCCTGACTTTC
TRBJ2-1 few TRBV7-9 . CASSLLDVEQFF TGTGCCAGCAGCTTGCTGGACGTTGAGCAGTTCTTC
TRBJ2-3 . TRBV4-3 TRBD2 CASSQDRREGITDTQYF TGCGCCAGCAGCCAAGATCGGCGGGAGGGAATCACAGATACGCAGTATTTT
TRBJ1-2 . TRBV10-3 . CAISESGGLANYGYTF TGTGCCATCAGTGAGTCGGGCGGACTAGCTAACTATGGCTACACCTTC
TRBJ2-5 . TRBV27 . CASSLSNSQETQYF TGTGCCAGCAGTTTATCAAACAGCCAAGAGACCCAGTACTTC
TRBJ1-2 . TRBV12-3/TRBV12-4 TRBD1 CASTPGQGVYGYTF TGTGCCAGCACCCCGGGACAGGGGGTCTATGGCTACACCTTC
TRBJ2-7 few TRBV7-9 TRBD2 CASSIFTSGPYEQYF TGTGCCAGCAGCATTTTTACTAGCGGACCTTACGAGCAGTACTTC
TRBJ2-2 . TRBV5-1 . CACAGSGGELFF TGCGCCTGTGCAGGGAGTGGCGGGGAGCTGTTTTTT
TRBJ2-1 few TRBV20-1 . CSASTLTQRLGNEQFF TGCAGTGCTAGCACACTAACCCAGCGGTTGGGGAATGAGCAGTTCTTC
TRBJ2-1 . TRBV6-2/TRBV6-3 TRBD2 CASSITSGSFQQFF TGTGCCAGCAGCATCACTAGCGGGAGTTTTCAGCAGTTCTTC
TRBJ2-1 . TRBV12-3/TRBV12-4 . CASSLLLVDEQFF TGTGCCAGCAGTTTATTGTTGGTCGATGAGCAGTTCTTC
TRBJ2-7 . TRBV7-6 TRBD2 CASSVAGVSYEQYF TGTGCCAGCAGCGTAGCGGGAGTTAGCTACGAGCAGTACTTC
TRBJ2-3 many TRBV28 . CASRGAFLSTDTQYF TGTGCCAGCAGGGGTGCTTTCCTTAGCACAGATACGCAGTATTTT
TRBJ2-3 few TRBV4-1 . CASSQEGKNTDTQYF TGCGCCAGCAGCCAAGAAGGCAAAAACACAGATACGCAGTATTTT
TRBJ2-1 . TRBV20-1 . CSARSGQGEQFF TGCAGTGCTAGGTCAGGGCAGGGTGAGCAGTTCTTC
TRBJ2-7 few TRBV6-2/TRBV6-3 . CASTEESTSYEQYF TGTGCCAGCACCGAAGAATCGACTTCCTACGAGCAGTACTTC
TRBJ2-7 few TRBV11-2 TRBD2 CASSPQAGGEQYF TGTGCCAGCAGCCCCCAAGCGGGAGGCGAGCAGTACTTC
TRBJ1-1 . TRBV13 . CASSLGRGSWNTEAFF TGTGCCAGCAGCCTAGGAAGAGGGAGTTGGAACACTGAAGCTTTCTTT
TRBJ2-3 . TRBV9 . CASSGTQGGTYTDTQYF TGTGCCAGCAGCGGTACTCAAGGGGGTACCTACACAGATACGCAGTATTTT
TRBJ2-1 . TRBV7-9 . CASSSSAPQGLYNEQFF TGTGCCAGCAGCTCCAGCGCGCCGCAGGGGCTTTACAATGAGCAGTTCTTC
TRBJ1-1 . TRBV7-9 . CASTLRDYEAFF TGTGCCAGCACCCTAAGGGACTACGAAGCTTTCTTT
TRBJ2-5 . TRBV2 TRBD1 CASLTRTGYQETQYF TGTGCCAGCCTTACCCGGACAGGGTACCAAGAGACCCAGTACTTC
TRBJ1-4 . TRBV7-9 TRBD1 CASSATGGNEKLFF TGTGCCAGCAGCGCCACAGGGGGTAATGAAAAACTGTTTTTT
TRBJ2-7 . TRBV27 TRBD2 CASRSGTSTYEQYF TGTGCCAGCAGATCCGGGACTAGCACCTACGAGCAGTACTTC
TRBJ2-1 few TRBV7-9 . CASSLPLGGNEQFF TGTGCCAGCAGCTTACCCCTGGGGGGCAATGAGCAGTTCTTC